The 19 T cell receptor beta chains given below trace back to one sample, sequenced in a study of identical twins. TCRdb redid the calling of the 5' RACE reads with MiXCR, one entry per CDR3 protein. The table includes roughly 1,500,000 distinct CDR3 sequences, around 29% detected once. Material: cord blood. The receptors stem from a newborn girl in good health.

The chain carries TRBV30 and TRBJ1-1; tentatively, D is TRBD1 (5 bases). V gave up 3 bases and J gave up 4 bases, with 9 bases separating them. The CDR3 is 12 residues long. Germline V gene data show CDR1 as GTSNPN and CDR2 as SVGIG (reference sequence). The CDR3 region is CAWRGTGTEAFF. As DNA, the CDR3 is TGTGCCTGGAGAGGAACAGGCACTGAAGCTTTCTTT.

This clonotype showed up just once. The V gene is TRBV20-1, the J gene TRBJ1-5, with D perhaps matching TRBD1 (5 bases). Per germline, CDR1 DFQATT and CDR2 SNEGSKA (reference sequence). The CDR3 is made up of 14 amino acids. Trimming removed 3 bases from V and 11 bases from J, with 20 bases in between. CDR3 residues: CSASDRQWGLTQHF. Written as DNA, the CDR3 is TGCAGTGCTAGTGACCGACAGTGGGGTTTGACCCAGCATTTT.

The chain has TRBV7-2 and TRBJ2-5; 7 nucleotides agree with TRBD2. The CDR3 runs to 14 residues. Germline CDR1 and CDR2: SGHTA and FQGNSA. Trimming removed 1 base from V and 7 bases from J; junction bases left unmatched: 6. The CDR3 is CASSLGGGLGTQYF. The CDR3 region has the DNA TGTGCCAGCAGCTTAGGCGGGGGTCTAGGGACCCAGTACTTC. Full variable domain (rest looked up from reference TRBV7-2 and TRBJ2-5): GAGVSQSPSNKVTEKGKDVELRCDPISGHTALYWYRQSLGQGLEFLIYFQGNSAPDKSGLPSDRFSAERTGGSVSTLTIQRTQQEDSAVYLCASSLGGGLGTQYFGPGTRLLVL.

This clonotype has just a few counts. The chain couples TRBV10-3 to TRBJ1-5; no definite D call. This CDR3 is 14 amino acids long. In germline, CDR1 is ENHRY, CDR2 SYGVKD. With 3 bases removed from V and 2 bases from J, the gap between germline ends came to 8 bases. The CDR3 sequence is CAISETVGNQPQHF. The CDR3 DNA reads as TGTGCCATCAGTGAAACGGTAGGCAATCAGCCCCAGCATTTT.

The chain joins TRBV5-1 to TRBJ2-3; 12 bases line up with TRBD2. J lost 5 bases, V lost 7 bases, and 5 bases had no gene match. The CDR3 is 14 amino acids. Germline V lookup: CDR1 SGHRS, CDR2 YFSETQ. CDR3 loop: CASGPSGGEDTQYF. The CDR3 DNA reads TGCGCCAGCGGACCTAGCGGGGGGGAAGATACGCAGTATTTT.

As concerns this clonotype: At one end, the junction sequence differs from germline, possibly due to a read error. CDR3 sequence reads: CAGSLFLGTDTQYF. The CDR3 DNA reads TGTGCCGGCAGCTTATTTTTGGGCACAGATACGCAGTATTTT. This chain links TRBV7-2 with TRBJ2-3, with D unresolved. The CDR3 totals 14 residues. CDR1 and CDR2 (germline): SGHTA, FQGNSA.

This clonotype was detected only a few times. This chain links TRBV5-1 with TRBJ1-2; the D gene is possibly TRBD1 (5 bases). CDR3 length: 15 residues. Per the germline V gene, CDR1 is SGHRS and CDR2 is YFSETQ. The V gene lost 4 bases and the J gene lost 0 bases, with 13 bases spanning the gap. The CDR3 spells CASSPRQSSNYGYTF. In DNA, the CDR3 is TGCGCCAGCAGCCCAAGACAGAGTTCTAACTATGGCTACACCTTC.

The gene calls are TRBV10-3 and TRBJ2-7; 10 bases match TRBD1. Germline V gene data show CDR1 as ENHRY and CDR2 as SYGVKD. The CDR3 consists of 14 residues. After removal of 3 bases from V and 3 bases from J, the junction contained 2 bases not matched to a gene. The CDR3 nucleotides read TGTGCCATCAGTGATAGGACAGGGGGCTACGAGCAGTACTTC. Amino acid sequence: CAISDRTGGYEQYF.

Concerning this clonotype itself: A read error may explain this, as a much larger clone is one base away. The gene calls are TRBV12-3 or TRBV12-4 and TRBJ2-7; D may correspond to TRBD1 or TRBD2 (5 bases each). The CDR3 has 14 amino acids. CDR3 loop: CVSSFGTGDYEQYF. The CDR3 coding sequence is TGTGTCAGCAGTTTTGGGACCGGAGACTACGAGCAGTACTTC.

This clonotype was recorded a few times. The gene calls are TRBV2 and TRBJ1-4; no definite D call. This CDR3 has 15 residues. Germline values: CDR1 SNHLY, CDR2 FYNNEI. V was pared by 3 bases and J by 4 bases, with 12 bases between. The chain's CDR3 is CASSDRYSLNEKLFF. CDR3 coding DNA: TGTGCCAGCAGTGATCGGTACAGCCTTAATGAAAAACTGTTTTTT.

The rearrangement links TRBV10-3 to TRBJ1-6; D gene unclear. Germline V lookup: CDR1 ENHRY, CDR2 SYGVKD. V lost 2 bases and J lost 0, with 5 bases in between. The CDR3 is made up of 15 amino acids. In DNA, the CDR3 is TGTGCCATCAGTGAGATGAGCTCCTATAATTCACCCCTCCACTTT. It is translated as CAISEMSSYNSPLHF.

V gene TRBV24-1 combines with J gene TRBJ1-2; 11 bases map to TRBD1. The CDR3 has 15 residues. The germline gives CDR1 KGHDR, CDR2 SFDVKD. V dropped 2 bases and J dropped 8; count of bases not matched to a gene: 6. This CDR3 is CATSDSGQGARGYTF. The CDR3 nucleotides read TGTGCCACCAGTGATTCCGGACAGGGGGCGCGAGGCTACACCTTC.

The sample holds a few counts of this clonotype. This rearrangement joins TRBV5-1 to TRBJ1-6; 8 bases fit TRBD1. V trimming: 4 bases; J trimming: 8 bases; junction bases outside the gene matches: 11. The CDR3 contains 16 residues. Germline V lookup: CDR1 SGHRS, CDR2 YFSETQ. The CDR3 bases are TGCGCCAGCAGCCCCCTTGGACAGGGTTGGGATTCACCCCTCCACTTT. Amino acid sequence: CASSPLGQGWDSPLHF.

This clonotype has only a few counts. The chain uses TRBV6-2 or TRBV6-3 and TRBJ2-1, with TRBD2 matching over 12 bases. The CDR3 consists of 14 residues. V was pared by 4 bases and J by 13 bases, with 8 bases of the junction left unmatched. Germline CDR1 MNHEY, CDR2 SVGEGT. CDR3 sequence (DNA): TGTGCCAGCAGTTCGTGGACTAGCGGGGACCCTCAGTTCTTC. It yields the protein CASSSWTSGDPQFF.

This clonotype was observed a few times. The chain is built from TRBV7-9 and TRBJ1-2; D gene unclear. The CDR3 totals 13 residues. Trimming removed 2 bases at V and 6 bases at J, with 10 bases between. Germline V gene lookup returns CDR1 SEHNR and CDR2 FQNEAQ (reference sequence). CDR3 in DNA: TGTGCCAGCAGCTTATATCGGCGGGATGGCTACACCTTC. This translates into CASSLYRRDGYTF.

This clonotype has only a few counts. The chain couples TRBV29-1 to TRBJ2-6, with no clear D. The germline V gene has CDR1 SQVTM and CDR2 ANQGSEA. V was trimmed by 0 bases and J by 1 base, leaving 4 bases between them. The CDR3 has 14 residues. CDR3 sequence (DNA): TGCAGCGTTGAAGATATTTCTGGGGCCAACGTCCTGACTTTC. Protein sequence: CSVEDISGANVLTF.

The CDR3 DNA reads as TGCAGTGCTAGTCGCAGCGGGAGGCCCACAGATACGCAGTATTTT. This sequence encodes CSASRSGRPTDTQYF. The rearrangement links TRBV20-1 to TRBJ2-3; TRBD2 agrees at 9 bases. CDR1 is DFQATT and CDR2 is SNEGSKA in the germline V gene (reference sequence). This CDR3 is 15 amino acids long. V shed 3 bases and J 2 bases; nucleotides not matched to a gene: 6.

This clonotype has more than one count but fewer than ten. The CDR3, as DNA: TGTGCCAGCAGAGCGGACAGCCCCTACAATGAGCAGTTCTTC. Protein sequence: CASRADSPYNEQFF. The chain employs TRBV14 and TRBJ2-1, with D tentatively TRBD1 (6 bases). V lost 6 bases to trimming and J lost 2 bases, with 11 bases between them. This CDR3 spans 14 amino acids. Germline V gene lookup returns CDR1 SGHDN and CDR2 FVKESK.

The V and J genes are TRBV10-3 and TRBJ2-2; 8 nucleotides align to TRBD1. Per the germline V gene, CDR1 is ENHRY and CDR2 is SYGVKD. The ends lost 8 bases at V and 4 bases at J; junction bases unmatched: 6. The CDR3 is 14 residues long. The CDR3 bases are TGTGCCATCGCAGGGACAGGAGGCACCGGGGAGCTGTTTTTT. Translated: CAIAGTGGTGELFF.